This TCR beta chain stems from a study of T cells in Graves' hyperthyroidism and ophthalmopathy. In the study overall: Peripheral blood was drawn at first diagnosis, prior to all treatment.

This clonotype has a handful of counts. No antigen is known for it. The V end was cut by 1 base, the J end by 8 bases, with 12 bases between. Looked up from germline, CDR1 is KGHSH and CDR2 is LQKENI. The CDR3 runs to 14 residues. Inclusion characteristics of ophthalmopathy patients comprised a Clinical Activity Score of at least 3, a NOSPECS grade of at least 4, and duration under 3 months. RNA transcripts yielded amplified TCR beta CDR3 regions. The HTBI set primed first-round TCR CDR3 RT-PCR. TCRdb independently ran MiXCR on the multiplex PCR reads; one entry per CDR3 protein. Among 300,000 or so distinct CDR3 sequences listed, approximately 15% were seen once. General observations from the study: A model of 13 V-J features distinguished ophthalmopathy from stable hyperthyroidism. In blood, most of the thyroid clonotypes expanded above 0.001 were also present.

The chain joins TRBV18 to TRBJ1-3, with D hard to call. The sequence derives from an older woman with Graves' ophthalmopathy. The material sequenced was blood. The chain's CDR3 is CASSPQSSRDTIYF. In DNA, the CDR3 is TGTGCCAGCTCACCACAGTCCTCCCGGGACACCATATATTTT. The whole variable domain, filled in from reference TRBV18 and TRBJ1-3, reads NAGVMQNPRHLVRRRGQEARLRCSPMKGHSHVYWYRQLPEEGLKFMVYLQKENIIDESGMPKERFSAEFPKEGPSILRIQQVVRGDSAAYFCASSPQSSRDTIYFGEGSWLTVV.